This TCR beta chain was sequenced for a study of neoadjuvant nivolumab and ipilimumab in lung cancer. Study-wide points: Resected-tumor TCR richness correlated positively with pretherapy blood richness. Only two of four nivolumab-treated tumors gained richness and clonality by surgery. A small number of samples were TCR sequenced. Resected tumors had greater TCR richness and clonality than uninvolved lung.

Of note for this clone: Antigen unknown.

Measured with immunoSEQ multiplex PCR; TCRdb has only the in-frame clones, and not every one. Of 30,000 or so clones in the sample, about 92% were seen once. Germline-derived CDR1 and CDR2 are SGDLS and YYNGEE. This CDR3 is 18 amino acids long. Trimming took off 4 bases at V and 9 bases at J, with 29 bases between the two ends. The sample consisted of peripheral blood, taken after neoadjuvant nivolumab, alone or with ipilimumab, at or shortly before surgery. The chain links TRBV9 to TRBJ2-1; D is possibly TRBD1 or TRBD2 (5 bases each). The clonotype originates from an adult with non-small cell lung cancer. The CDR3 region has the DNA TGTGCCAGCAGCCCCCGGGATGGGGCCGCCGCGGTAAGGGGTGAGCAGTTCTTC. The encoded protein is CASSPRDGAAAVRGEQFF.